The 18 T cell receptor beta chains in this list originate from one sample, sequenced in a study of T cells expressing NK-cell markers. After re-calling the 5' RACE reads, TCRdb lists one entry per CDR3 protein, DNA absent. The specimen's table records about 460,000 distinct CDR3 sequences. What was sequenced was blood T cells: a sorted CD56 or NKG2C T cell subset, CD4+ or CD8+ T cells, or bulk PBMC T cells (not recorded which). These receptors all stem from a woman aged 50 to 60 in good health.

CDR3 loop: CASSLWRGTDTQYF. V and J are TRBV27 and TRBJ2-3. The CDR3 covers 14 residues. Germline CDR1 and CDR2: MNHEY and SMNVEV (reference sequence).

This chain links TRBV12-5 with TRBJ2-7; TCRdb returns TRBD2, unconfirmable since there is no DNA. The CDR3 sequence is 14 residues long. Germline V gene lookup returns CDR1 LGHNT and CDR2 FRNRAP. CDR3 in amino acids: CASEETSGIYEQYF.

The V gene is TRBV25-1, the J gene TRBJ1-2. Germline V CDR1 and CDR2: MGHDK, SYGVNS. The CDR3 covers 11 residues. CDR3 in amino acids: CASSVGYGYTF.

The CDR3 sequence is CASSYPLGGARGQETQYF. The V call is TRBV6-2 or TRBV6-3, the J call TRBJ2-5; absent DNA, TCRdb's TRBD1 call cannot be checked. CDR3 length equals 18 residues. CDR1 MNHEY and CDR2 SVGEGT come from the germline V gene.

The CDR3 loop reads CSARDPGLSFQYF. The rearrangement uses TRBV20-1 and TRBJ2-5; TCRdb designates TRBD2, a call that cannot be tested without DNA. The length of the CDR3 is 13 residues. Germline-derived CDR1 and CDR2 are DFQATT and SNEGSKA (reference sequence).

CDR3 protein: CASSSTSGQYNEQFF. The rearrangement uses TRBV6-5 and TRBJ2-1; TCRdb names TRBD2, which stays unverified in the absence of DNA. The germline V gene has CDR1 MNHEY and CDR2 SVGAGI. The CDR3 extends over 15 amino acids.

The rearrangement uses TRBV5-1 and TRBJ1-6; TCRdb's D call of TRBD1 is untestable without DNA. The CDR3 is made up of 16 amino acids. Germline V CDR1 and CDR2: SGHRS, YFSETQ. The chain's CDR3 is CASSLEAGQRPSPLHF.

The rearrangement links TRBV4-2 to TRBJ2-2; TCRdb's D call, TRBD1, is unchecked because there is no DNA. Germline loops: CDR1 LGHNA, CDR2 YNFKEQ. This CDR3 has 18 amino acids. CDR3 residues: CASSHDGTGQGDTGELFF.

CDR3 in amino acids: CASRKGTSSYNEQFF. The rearrangement joins TRBV6-5 to TRBJ2-1; as DNA is missing, the TRBD2 call by TCRdb cannot be tested. The CDR3 sequence is 15 residues long. Germline-derived CDR1 and CDR2 are MNHEY and SVGAGI.

The chain is built from TRBV4-1 and TRBJ2-7; with no DNA, the TCRdb D assignment of TRBD1 cannot be verified. Per germline, CDR1 MGHRA and CDR2 YSYEKL. The CDR3 runs to 12 residues. The CDR3 loop reads CASSLQGAEQYF.

This rearrangement joins TRBV5-1 to TRBJ1-6. CDR1 is SGHRS, CDR2 YFSETQ, per germline. The CDR3 sequence is 14 residues long. CDR3 protein: CASSLNFGNSPLHF.

V is TRBV28 and J is TRBJ1-4; with no DNA, the TCRdb D assignment of TRBD1 cannot be verified. The CDR3 spans 15 residues. Per the germline V gene, CDR1 is MDHEN and CDR2 is SYDVKM. CDR3 loop: CASSPNRDRGEKLFF.

The chain has TRBV10-3 and TRBJ2-7; TCRdb lists TRBD1, though no DNA is available to test this call. CDR3 length: 15 amino acids. From germline, CDR1 is ENHRY and CDR2 SYGVKD. The CDR3 here is CAISGGTGALGEQYF.

The chain links TRBV3-1 to TRBJ2-1. This CDR3 comprises 15 residues. Germline values: CDR1 LGHDT, CDR2 YNNKEL (reference sequence). Here the CDR3 reads CASSQDLTDRNEQFF.

The chain recombines TRBV11-3 with TRBJ1-2; the TCRdb call, TRBD1, lacks DNA for checking. The CDR3 spans 17 residues. The germline V gene encodes CDR1 SGHNT and CDR2 YENEEA. CDR3: CASSLSSQPGRRYGYTF. The full variable domain, completed using reference TRBV11-3 and TRBJ1-2, is EAGVVQSPRYKIIEKKQPVAFWCNPISGHNTLYWYLQNLGQGPELLIRYENEEAVDDSQLPKDRFSAERLKGVDSTLKIQPAELGDSAVYLCASSLSSQPGRRYGYTFGSGTRLTVV.

The chain joins TRBV5-5 to TRBJ2-3; the D call of TRBD1 rests on TCRdb alone, since no DNA is present to check it. Germline CDR1 and CDR2: SGHKS and YYEKEE (reference sequence). The CDR3 sequence is 14 residues long. CDR3 sequence reads: CASSSTGKGDTQYF. The variable domain in full, with the rest retrieved from reference TRBV5-5 and TRBJ2-3, is DAGVTQSPTHLIKTRGQQVTLRCSPISGHKSVSWYQQVLGQGPQFIFQYYEKEERGRGNFPDRFSARQFPNYSSELNVNALLLGDSALYLCASSSTGKGDTQYFGPGTRLTVL.

The V and J genes are TRBV7-2 and TRBJ2-3; as DNA is missing, the TRBD1 call by TCRdb cannot be tested. This CDR3 has 16 amino acids. The germline V gene encodes CDR1 SGHTA and CDR2 FQGNSA. This CDR3 reads CASSLWSTYTEGTQYF.

The rearrangement links TRBV9 to TRBJ2-4; without DNA, the TCRdb call of TRBD2 cannot be checked. This CDR3 contains 15 residues. From germline, CDR1 is SGDLS and CDR2 YYNGEE. CDR3 loop: CASSAGGTLGNIQYF.